Each of the 24 T cell receptor beta chains below was sequenced from the same sample in a study of cytomegalovirus exposure and HLA in healthy donors. The PCR contained 60 Vbeta and 13 Jbeta primers. TCRdb keeps only in-frame clones here, not all; method: immunoSEQ multiplex PCR. Across tens of thousands of clones, the top ten clones capture about 4% of the sample. Sample: PBMCs. The receptors shown here come from a female donor in good health and CMV-seropositive.

The CDR3 DNA sequence: TGTGCCAGCAGCGCCAACTTATGGGGACAGGGGGGTTACAATGAGCAGTTCTTC. Its translation: CASSANLWGQGGYNEQFF. J is TRBJ2-1 and V is TRBV9, with TRBD1 identical over 11 bases. There are 18 residues in the CDR3. Germline V CDR1 and CDR2: SGDLS, YYNGEE. V dropped 3 bases and J dropped 4; count of bases not matched to a gene: 12.

The CDR3 DNA follows: TGTGCCAGCAGTTACCAGGGGAACACCGGGGAGCTGTTTTTT. This sequence encodes CASSYQGNTGELFF. The chain links TRBV6-5 to TRBJ2-2; D perhaps matches TRBD1 (5 bases). Germline V lookup: CDR1 MNHEY, CDR2 SVGAGI. V lost 2 bases and J lost 1, with 5 bases in between. This CDR3 is built from 14 residues.

The rearrangement joins TRBV7-3 to TRBJ2-2; D gene unclear. The germline CDR1 and CDR2 sequences are SGHTA and FQGTGA. The V gene lost 2 bases and the J gene lost 1 base, with 8 bases spanning the gap. The CDR3 is 15 residues long. The CDR3 sequence: CASSLGQQNTGELFF. The DNA for the CDR3 is TGTGCCAGCAGCTTAGGGCAGCAGAACACCGGGGAGCTGTTTTTT.

The V gene is TRBV6-6, the J gene TRBJ2-5; D is ambiguous. There are 14 residues in the CDR3. Trimming took off 7 bases at V and 1 base at J, with 13 bases between the two ends. Germline lookup yields CDR1 MNHNY and CDR2 SVGAGI (reference sequence). Here the CDR3 DNA reads TGTGCCAGCACCGGCCGGAGAAGCCAAGAGACCCAGTACTTC. It is translated as CASTGRRSQETQYF.

This chain joins TRBV7-9 and TRBJ2-5; 8 nucleotides align to TRBD2. Per the germline V gene, CDR1 is SEHNR and CDR2 is FQNEAQ (reference sequence). With 5 bases clipped from V and 4 bases from J, the junction kept 9 bases outside the gene matches. The CDR3 covers 15 residues. The CDR3 protein is CASSPAGLAVETQYF. In nucleotides, the CDR3 is TGTGCCAGCAGCCCCGCTGGACTAGCAGTAGAGACCCAGTACTTC. The variable domain in full, completed from reference TRBV7-9 and TRBJ2-5, reads DTGVSQNPRHKITKRGQNVTFRCDPISEHNRLYWYRQTLGQGPEFLTYFQNEAQLEKSRLLSDRFSAERPKGSFSTLEIQRTEQGDSAMYLCASSPAGLAVETQYFGPGTRLLVL.

V is TRBV5-1 and J is TRBJ1-1, with D tentatively TRBD1 (5 bases). The CDR3 sequence is 15 residues long. V shed 1 base and J shed 5 bases, with 15 bases lying between them. The germline gives CDR1 SGHRS, CDR2 YFSETQ. The CDR3 protein is CASSLNLGGSTEAFF. The CDR3 nucleotides are TGCGCCAGCAGCTTGAATCTCGGGGGAAGTACTGAAGCTTTCTTT.

V and J are TRBV4-1 and TRBJ1-1; 8 bases fit TRBD1. V was pared by 3 bases and J by 1 base, with 7 bases of the junction left unmatched. The CDR3 totals 16 residues. Germline V gene data show CDR1 as MGHRA and CDR2 as YSYEKL. This chain's CDR3 is CASSHRQGQQNTEAFF. The DNA of the CDR3 is TGCGCCAGCAGCCACAGACAGGGGCAGCAGAACACTGAAGCTTTCTTT.

The rearrangement joins TRBV5-8 to TRBJ2-1, with 10 bases that match TRBD2. V lost 3 bases, J lost 7 bases, and 13 bases stayed unmatched. This CDR3 has 17 residues. Germline CDR1 SGHTS, CDR2 YDEGEE. Here the CDR3 DNA reads TGTGCCAGCAGCTGGACCAAAGTAGCGGGAGGCAATAATGAGCAGTTCTTC. It yields the protein CASSWTKVAGGNNEQFF.

The rearrangement uses TRBV27 and TRBJ1-2, with TRBD1 identical over 8 bases. Germline CDR1 reads MNHEY; CDR2 reads SMNVEV (reference sequence). V was pared by 4 bases and J by 0 bases, with 1 base of the junction left unmatched. The CDR3 totals 14 residues. The CDR3 coding sequence is TGTGCCAGCAGTTGGGACAGGACTAACTATGGCTACACCTTC. Amino acid sequence: CASSWDRTNYGYTF.

This chain connects TRBV5-6 to TRBJ1-2, with a weak D call TRBD1 (5 bases). The germline V gene encodes CDR1 SGHDT and CDR2 YYEEEE. The CDR3 runs to 15 residues. The V end was cut by 0 bases, the J end by 4 bases, with 13 bases between. CDR3 sequence (DNA): TGTGCCAGCAGCTTGGGGGGCAGGGTGGGCTATGGCTACACCTTC. Protein product: CASSLGGRVGYGYTF.

The DNA for the CDR3 is TGTGCCAGCAGCCAGGGGTCTGGGGCCAACGTCCTGACTTTC. Translating it yields CASSQGSGANVLTF. V and J are TRBV28 and TRBJ2-6, with D perhaps matching TRBD1 (6 bases). CDR3 size: 14 residues. Germline V CDR1 and CDR2: MDHEN, SYDVKM. V lost 6 bases and J lost 1, with 7 bases in between.

The V call is TRBV29-1, the J call TRBJ1-1; maybe TRBD1 (5 bases). Germline V gives CDR1 SQVTM, CDR2 ANQGSEA. The CDR3 extends over 12 amino acids. The germline V and J ends were trimmed by 2 bases and 6 bases, with 10 bases remaining between them. CDR3 coding DNA: TGCAGCGTTGAAACAGGAAGGGCTGAAGCTTTCTTT. Its translation is CSVETGRAEAFF.

The V and J genes are TRBV4-1 and TRBJ2-7, with a tentative D call TRBD2 (5 bases). There are 14 residues in the CDR3. V was shortened by 3 bases and J by 7 bases, with 16 bases between the two germline ends. Germline assignment: CDR1 MGHRA and CDR2 YSYEKL. CDR3 in amino acids: CASSQGVGRTEQYF. The CDR3 DNA is TGCGCCAGCAGCCAGGGAGTCGGCAGAACTGAGCAGTACTTC.

V is TRBV6-1 and J is TRBJ2-7, with 7 bases fitting TRBD1. This CDR3 comprises 14 residues. The J segment lost 2 bases and the V segment lost 6 bases, leaving 7 bases of the junction unmatched. In germline, CDR1 is MNHNS, CDR2 SASEGT. CDR3 nucleotide sequence: TGTGCCAGCAGGGCCGGGACAGTAACCTACGAGCAGTACTTC. Translated, it gives CASRAGTVTYEQYF.

J is TRBJ2-7 and V is TRBV4-1; 14 bases are a match to TRBD2. Germline V gene data show CDR1 as MGHRA and CDR2 as YSYEKL. After removal of 4 bases from V and 2 bases from J, the junction contained 7 bases not matched to a gene. The CDR3 is 17 residues long. Written as DNA, the CDR3 is TGCGCCAGCAGCCTAGGACTAGCGGGGGGACTTGCCTACGAGCAGTACTTC. Its protein product is CASSLGLAGGLAYEQYF.

V gene TRBV5-4 combines with J gene TRBJ2-5, with 9 bases aligning to TRBD2. CDR3 length: 16 residues. V dropped 0 bases and J dropped 0; count of bases not matched to a gene: 3. Germline-derived CDR1 and CDR2 are SGHNT and YYREEE (reference sequence). Written as DNA, the CDR3 is TGTGCCAGCAGCTTGGTGGGCGGGGGGGACCAAGAGACCCAGTACTTC. Translated, it gives CASSLVGGGDQETQYF.

This chain connects TRBV29-1 to TRBJ2-7; unclear D gene. Looked up from germline, CDR1 is SQVTM and CDR2 is ANQGSEA. V was pared by 0 bases and J by 2 bases, with 11 bases between. This CDR3 comprises 14 residues. The CDR3: CSVEDEGGAYEQYF. Written as DNA, the CDR3 is TGCAGCGTTGAAGACGAAGGCGGAGCCTACGAGCAGTACTTC.

The genes are TRBV28 and TRBJ1-2; 9 bases match TRBD1. This CDR3 has 14 amino acids. The V and J ends lost 7 bases and 7 bases, in that order; junction bases with no gene match: 10. CDR1 is MDHEN, CDR2 SYDVKM, per germline. The CDR3 coding sequence is TGTGCCAGCATGACACAGGGGGCGCTCGGTGGCTACACCTTC. Translated, it gives CASMTQGALGGYTF.

The chain has TRBV29-1 and TRBJ2-7, with 7 bases identical to TRBD1. Trimming at V came to 5 bases and at J to 2 bases, leaving 9 bases not matched to a gene. CDR1 and CDR2 (germline): SQVTM, ANQGSEA. The CDR3 has 14 amino acids. The CDR3 sequence: CSVYRDSETYEQYF. The CDR3 coding sequence is TGCAGCGTTTACCGGGACAGTGAAACCTACGAGCAGTACTTC.

The V gene is TRBV7-2, the J gene TRBJ2-3; TRBD2 matches 9 bases. Trimming removed 1 base from V and 5 bases from J; junction bases left unmatched: 10. CDR3 size: 17 residues. In germline, CDR1 is SGHTA, CDR2 FQGNSA. In DNA form, the CDR3 reads TGTGCCAGCAGCTTAGAAAGGTGGTTAGCGGGGGTAGATACGCAGTATTTT. Amino acids: CASSLERWLAGVDTQYF. Variable domain in full (rest from reference TRBV7-2 and TRBJ2-3): GAGVSQSPSNKVTEKGKDVELRCDPISGHTALYWYRQSLGQGLEFLIYFQGNSAPDKSGLPSDRFSAERTGGSVSTLTIQRTQQEDSAVYLCASSLERWLAGVDTQYFGPGTRLTVL.

The chain recombines TRBV6-6 with TRBJ1-6, with D perhaps matching TRBD1 (6 bases). V was pared by 6 bases and J by 8 bases, with 11 bases between. CDR1 is MNHNY, CDR2 SVGAGI, per germline (reference sequence). CDR3 length: 13 residues. CDR3: CASRFRGDSPLHF. The DNA for the CDR3 is TGTGCCAGCAGGTTCAGGGGCGATTCACCCCTCCACTTT.

This chain connects TRBV14 to TRBJ2-5; maybe TRBD1 (7 bases). The CDR3 totals 14 residues. The germline gives CDR1 SGHDN, CDR2 FVKESK. The ends were cut back, 4 bases at V and 2 bases at J, with 11 bases in the middle. The CDR3 loop is CASSRGTEQETQYF. CDR3 DNA: TGTGCCAGCAGCCGCGGGACAGAACAAGAGACCCAGTACTTC.

This chain connects TRBV5-1 to TRBJ2-5; 7 nucleotides align to TRBD1. The CDR3 loop spans 14 amino acids. Germline CDR1 and CDR2: SGHRS and YFSETQ. Trimming at V came to 3 bases and at J to 3 bases, leaving 5 bases not matched to a gene. CDR3 bases: TGCGCCAGCAGCTCGGGACAGACCAAAGAGACCCAGTACTTC. Translated: CASSSGQTKETQYF.

V and J are TRBV27 and TRBJ2-3; D is perhaps TRBD2 (5 bases). The CDR3 is 14 residues long. The V end was cut by 4 bases, the J end by 5 bases, with 13 bases between. Germline CDR1 is MNHEY and CDR2 is SMNVEV (reference sequence). CDR3 region: CASSSRRGQDTQYF. In DNA, the CDR3 is TGTGCCAGCAGTTCCCGACGGGGTCAAGATACGCAGTATTTT.